Below, 28 T cell receptor beta chains from the same sample are listed, as sequenced in a study of OX40 agonist ivuxolimab in advanced cancers. Clones were sequenced by immunoSEQ multiplex PCR, and TCRdb holds only the in-frame ones, with some missing. The sample yields some 52,000 clones, roughly 93% seen once. This sample comprised CD4+ or CD8+ T cells sorted from blood, obtained in a trial of the OX40 agonist ivuxolimab. These receptor sequences come from an adult with an advanced solid tumor such as melanoma, head and neck, liver or kidney cancer.

J is TRBJ2-2 and V is TRBV4-3; D unclear. V shed 3 bases and J shed 7 bases, with 9 bases lying between them. The V gene's germline CDR1 is LGHNA and CDR2 YSLEER. The length of the CDR3 is 13 residues. The DNA of the CDR3 is TGCGCCAGCAGCCATAGAGTTAGCGGGGAGCTGTTTTTT. This encodes CASSHRVSGELFF.

J is TRBJ2-5 and V is TRBV14, with no clear D. This CDR3 contains 15 residues. The germline CDR1 and CDR2 sequences are SGHDN and FVKESK. V dropped 1 base and J dropped 6 bases, with 15 bases sitting between them. CDR3 in DNA: TGTGCCAGCAGCCAAGGCCCGGAGTCTCAACAGACCCAGTACTTC. It is translated as CASSQGPESQQTQYF.

The V gene is TRBV9, the J gene TRBJ1-2; a weak D match, TRBD1 (6 bases). Trimming took 3 bases from V and 3 from J, leaving 18 bases between them. The CDR3 runs to 16 residues. The V gene's germline CDR1 is SGDLS and CDR2 YYNGEE. CDR3 residues: CASSEGPQGYDYGYTF. Here the CDR3 DNA reads TGTGCCAGCAGCGAAGGGCCCCAGGGGTATGACTATGGCTACACCTTC.

The rearrangement uses TRBV28 and TRBJ1-2; 9 bases are a match to TRBD1. CDR1 and CDR2 (germline): MDHEN, SYDVKM. The CDR3 consists of 15 residues. With 3 bases clipped from V and 5 bases from J, the junction kept 7 bases outside the gene matches. CDR3 nucleotide sequence: TGTGCCAGCAGTTTTGGGACAGGGAATTTATATGGCTACACCTTC. Encoded protein: CASSFGTGNLYGYTF.

The V call is TRBV27, the J call TRBJ1-1; D is undetermined. The CDR3 sequence is 13 residues long. Germline V lookup: CDR1 MNHEY, CDR2 SMNVEV (reference sequence). Trimming cost V 8 bases and J 1 base, with 11 bases left between them. The CDR3 reads CASSTRANTEAFF. The CDR3 DNA reads as TGTGCCAGCTCTACGAGGGCGAACACTGAAGCTTTCTTT.

J is TRBJ2-1 and V is TRBV29-1; the D gene is possibly TRBD1 (5 bases). The CDR3 has 16 amino acids. CDR1 is SQVTM, CDR2 ANQGSEA, per germline. Trimming cost V 3 bases and J 5 bases, with 20 bases left between them. The CDR3 nucleotides are TGCAGCGTTGAGTCAATTGTCGCAGGGTTGCACAATGAGCAGTTCTTC. Its translation: CSVESIVAGLHNEQFF.

In its sample, this clone was seen once. This rearrangement joins TRBV4-1 to TRBJ2-2; no clear D gene. Germline assignment: CDR1 MGHRA and CDR2 YSYEKL. The CDR3 sequence is 13 residues long. Trimming took 1 base from V and 4 from J, leaving 4 bases between them. CDR3 in amino acids: CASSQVVTGELFF. CDR3 coding DNA: TGCGCCAGCAGCCAAGTGGTCACCGGGGAGCTGTTTTTT.

This chain uses TRBV19 with TRBJ1-1; D not resolved. Germline lookup yields CDR1 LNHDA and CDR2 SQIVND (reference sequence). Trimming took 1 base from V and 8 from J, leaving 8 bases between them. The CDR3 consists of 12 residues. CDR3 nucleotide sequence: TGTGCCAGTAGTATAGGCAGAATAGAAGCTTTCTTT. This encodes CASSIGRIEAFF.

This chain links TRBV13 with TRBJ2-3, with no clear D. This CDR3 region has 11 residues. The V gene's germline CDR1 is PRHDT and CDR2 FYEKMQ (reference sequence). V lost 5 bases and J lost 3, with 3 bases in between. Here the CDR3 DNA reads TGTGCCAGCAGCAGAACAGATACGCAGTATTTT. Residues: CASSRTDTQYF.

CDR3 bases: TGTGCCAGCAGCCCTGGCGGGGCGGGAGTAGGGATTTCTTACGAGCAGTACTTC. This encodes CASSPGGAGVGISYEQYF. The chain is built from TRBV9 and TRBJ2-7; 7 bases agree with TRBD2. Germline CDR1 and CDR2: SGDLS and YYNGEE. The CDR3 has 18 residues. Germline trimming cut 4 bases from V and 4 bases from J; bases unmatched to any gene: 20.

This chain links TRBV28 with TRBJ2-7, with TRBD2 matching over 12 bases. The V and J ends lost 6 bases and 5 bases, in that order; junction bases with no gene match: 5. There are 14 residues in the CDR3. Germline values: CDR1 MDHEN, CDR2 SYDVKM. CDR3 DNA: TGTGCCAGCAGCAGACTAGCGGGGGAGGACGAGCAGTACTTC. Its translation: CASSRLAGEDEQYF.

The chain recombines TRBV19 with TRBJ2-3, with D maybe TRBD1 (5 bases). CDR3 length equals 16 residues. Germline CDR1 is LNHDA and CDR2 is SQIVND (reference sequence). V gave up 3 bases and J gave up 0 bases, with 13 bases separating them. The CDR3 region is CASSILGPYSTDTQYF. The CDR3 DNA follows: TGTGCCAGTAGTATTCTGGGGCCTTATAGCACAGATACGCAGTATTTT.

The CDR3: CASSPRGPNTEAFF. The CDR3 DNA is TGTGCCAGCAGCCCACGCGGCCCGAACACTGAAGCTTTCTTT. V usage is TRBV11-3 and J usage is TRBJ1-1; D unclear. V was trimmed by 5 bases and J by 1 base, leaving 11 bases between them. The CDR3 consists of 14 residues. Per the germline V gene, CDR1 is SGHNT and CDR2 is YENEEA.

The CDR3 here is CASSIWFQGAGETEAFF. CDR3 bases: TGTGCCAGTAGTATCTGGTTCCAGGGGGCAGGAGAAACTGAAGCTTTCTTT. The chain has TRBV19 and TRBJ1-1; 8 bases line up with TRBD1. Germline V lookup: CDR1 LNHDA, CDR2 SQIVND (reference sequence). The junction had 14 bases not matched to a gene; V was cut back by 3 bases and J by 5 bases. The CDR3 sequence is 17 residues long.

The V and J genes are TRBV19 and TRBJ1-1; no reliable D call. The CDR3 extends over 13 amino acids. V lost 7 bases to trimming and J lost 1 base, with 10 bases between them. Germline CDR1 LNHDA, CDR2 SQIVND (reference sequence). The CDR3 is CASTLSPNTEAFF. CDR3 nucleotides: TGTGCCAGTACTCTGTCCCCGAACACTGAAGCTTTCTTT.

The genes are TRBV15 and TRBJ2-1; D tentatively reads TRBD1 or TRBD2 (5 bases each). The CDR3 length is 14 residues. Germline V gene data show CDR1 as LNHNV and CDR2 as YYDKDF (reference sequence). The V gene lost 3 bases and the J gene lost 6 bases, with 12 bases spanning the gap. The CDR3 sequence is CATSSRWGSNEQFF. Written as DNA, the CDR3 is TGTGCCACCAGCAGTCGATGGGGGAGCAATGAGCAGTTCTTC.

This clone was detected once. The V call is TRBV9, the J call TRBJ2-2, with TRBD2 matching over 7 bases. J lost 2 bases, V lost 0 bases, and 7 bases had no gene match. The germline CDR1 and CDR2 sequences are SGDLS and YYNGEE. The CDR3 is 17 amino acids. The CDR3 nucleotides are TGTGCCAGCAGCGTAGCTGGGTCTAGCGGAAACACCGGGGAGCTGTTTTTT. This codes for CASSVAGSSGNTGELFF.

This clone was observed a single time. V is TRBV19 and J is TRBJ1-1; D is ambiguous. In germline, CDR1 is LNHDA, CDR2 SQIVND (reference sequence). This CDR3 contains 15 residues. V was clipped by 3 bases and J by 1 base, with 12 bases between them. The CDR3 bases are TGTGCCAGTAGTATTGGGCCACAAGAGAACACTGAAGCTTTCTTT. This translates into CASSIGPQENTEAFF.

This clone was recorded only once. CDR3 region: CASSDYAGDETQYF. The CDR3 DNA reads as TGTGCCAGCAGTGATTATGCAGGGGACGAGACCCAGTACTTC. This sequence joins TRBV2 and TRBJ2-5; the D gene is possibly TRBD1 (6 bases). This CDR3 is built from 14 residues. The germline V gene encodes CDR1 SNHLY and CDR2 FYNNEI. Trimming stripped 3 bases from V and 5 bases from J, with 13 bases between.

The V gene is TRBV5-1, the J gene TRBJ2-7, with D perhaps TRBD1 (5 bases). This CDR3 is built from 13 residues. V lost 3 bases, J lost 0 bases, and 7 bases lay in between. Germline V gene lookup returns CDR1 SGHRS and CDR2 YFSETQ. Written as DNA, the CDR3 is TGCGCCAGCAGCTCACAGGACTCCTACGAGCAGTACTTC. Encoded protein: CASSSQDSYEQYF.

The V and J genes are TRBV27 and TRBJ2-1; a possible D gene is TRBD1 (5 bases). The ends were cut back, 6 bases at V and 0 bases at J, with 12 bases in the middle. CDR3 size: 15 residues. CDR1 and CDR2 from the germline V gene are MNHEY and SMNVEV (reference sequence). CDR3 DNA sequence: TGTGCCAGCAGCCTAGGGGTTGGCTCCTACAATGAGCAGTTCTTC. This encodes CASSLGVGSYNEQFF.

The chain has TRBV5-6 and TRBJ2-4; D remains unclear. The germline V and J ends were trimmed by 4 bases and 8 bases, with 13 bases remaining between them. The germline V gene encodes CDR1 SGHDT and CDR2 YYEEEE. This CDR3 is built from 13 residues. The CDR3 is CASSKGQWDIQYF. CDR3 nucleotides: TGTGCCAGCAGCAAAGGGCAGTGGGACATTCAGTACTTC.

This chain connects TRBV9 to TRBJ2-1; no reliable D call. The V gene's germline CDR1 is SGDLS and CDR2 YYNGEE. V shed 5 bases and J shed 0 bases, with 12 bases lying between them. This CDR3 has 15 amino acids. CDR3 coding DNA: TGTGCCAGCAGGCCAGCGCCTAGCTCCTACAATGAGCAGTTCTTC. It is translated as CASRPAPSSYNEQFF.

The chain couples TRBV27 to TRBJ2-7, with D uncertain. Trimming pared 4 bases from V and 2 bases from J, leaving 12 bases between. Germline V gene sequence: CDR1 MNHEY, CDR2 SMNVEV (reference sequence). The CDR3 has 14 residues. The CDR3 protein is CASSSRRSPYEQYF. CDR3 nucleotides: TGTGCCAGCAGTTCCCGGCGGAGCCCCTACGAGCAGTACTTC.

The chain has TRBV27 and TRBJ2-1; the D gene is possibly TRBD2 (6 bases). Germline V gene data show CDR1 as MNHEY and CDR2 as SMNVEV (reference sequence). This CDR3 spans 13 amino acids. V lost 5 bases and J lost 8, with 13 bases in between. As DNA, the CDR3 is TGTGCCAGCAGTCATCGGGGGATCGATGAGCAGTTCTTC. Amino acids: CASSHRGIDEQFF.

The gene calls are TRBV27 and TRBJ2-1; 10 nucleotides align to TRBD2. J was trimmed by 7 bases and V by 6 bases; bases with no gene match: 9. The CDR3 length is 15 residues. Germline CDR1 and CDR2: MNHEY and SMNVEV (reference sequence). The CDR3 loop reads CASRKGTSALNEQFF. Written as DNA, the CDR3 is TGTGCCAGCAGGAAAGGGACTAGCGCCCTTAATGAGCAGTTCTTC.

V and J are TRBV4-3 and TRBJ2-1; D gene unclear. The germline gives CDR1 LGHNA, CDR2 YSLEER. The CDR3 extends over 15 amino acids. The V end lost 2 bases, the J end lost 5 bases, and 13 bases lay between the germline ends. DNA for the CDR3: TGCGCCAGCAGCCAAAGTAGGTACTCGAACAATGAGCAGTTCTTC. It yields the protein CASSQSRYSNNEQFF.

The rearrangement joins TRBV6-6 to TRBJ1-2, with D tentatively TRBD1 (6 bases). The CDR3 is made up of 16 amino acids. Per germline, CDR1 MNHNY and CDR2 SVGAGI (reference sequence). V gave up 0 bases and J gave up 8 bases, with 19 bases separating them. CDR3 sequence reads: CASSYSITGSLWGYTF. The CDR3 nucleotides read TGTGCCAGCAGTTACTCGATTACAGGGAGTCTGTGGGGCTACACCTTC.